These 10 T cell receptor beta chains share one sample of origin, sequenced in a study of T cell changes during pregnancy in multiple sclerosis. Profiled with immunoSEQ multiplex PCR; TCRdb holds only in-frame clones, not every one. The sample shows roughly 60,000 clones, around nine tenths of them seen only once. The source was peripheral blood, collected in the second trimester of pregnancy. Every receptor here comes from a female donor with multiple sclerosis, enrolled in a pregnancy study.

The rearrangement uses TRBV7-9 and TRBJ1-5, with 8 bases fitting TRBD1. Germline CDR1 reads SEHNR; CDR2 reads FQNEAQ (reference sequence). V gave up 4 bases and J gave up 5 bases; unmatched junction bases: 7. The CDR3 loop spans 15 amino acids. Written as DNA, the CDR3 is TGTGCCAGCAGCTCGGGGACAGGTCGAGATCAGCCCCAGCATTTT. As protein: CASSSGTGRDQPQHF.

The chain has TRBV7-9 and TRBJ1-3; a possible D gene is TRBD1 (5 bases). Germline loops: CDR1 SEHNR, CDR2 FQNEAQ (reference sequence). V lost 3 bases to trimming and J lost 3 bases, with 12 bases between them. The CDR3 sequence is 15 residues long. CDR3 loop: CASSFGGDDGNTIYF. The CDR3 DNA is TGTGCCAGCAGCTTCGGAGGGGATGATGGAAACACCATATATTTT.

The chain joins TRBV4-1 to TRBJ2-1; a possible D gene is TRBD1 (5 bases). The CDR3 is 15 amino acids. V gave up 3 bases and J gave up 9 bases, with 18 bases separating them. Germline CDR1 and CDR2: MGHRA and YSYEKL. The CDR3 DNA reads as TGCGCCAGCAGCCACCCCAAGGGGAACGCTCTTGAGCAGTTCTTC. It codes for CASSHPKGNALEQFF.

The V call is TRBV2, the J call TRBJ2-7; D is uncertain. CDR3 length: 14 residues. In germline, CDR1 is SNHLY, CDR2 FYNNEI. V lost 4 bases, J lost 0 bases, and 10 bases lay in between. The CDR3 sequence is CASSGYWSSYEQYF. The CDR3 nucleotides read TGTGCCAGCAGTGGCTACTGGAGCTCCTACGAGCAGTACTTC.

CDR3 sequence: CASSETSGSLGTDTQYF. The CDR3 bases are TGTGCCAGCAGTGAAACTAGCGGGAGCCTGGGCACAGATACGCAGTATTTT. The J gene is TRBJ2-3, the V gene TRBV6-1, with TRBD2 identical over 11 bases. The CDR3 sequence is 17 residues long. Per germline, CDR1 MNHNS and CDR2 SASEGT. The V gene end was trimmed by 2 bases and the J gene end by 1 base; junction bases not matched to a gene: 5.

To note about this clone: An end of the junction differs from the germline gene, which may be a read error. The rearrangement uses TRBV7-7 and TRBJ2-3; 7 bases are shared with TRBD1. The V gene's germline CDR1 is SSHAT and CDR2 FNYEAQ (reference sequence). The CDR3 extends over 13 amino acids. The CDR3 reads CASSTTGKDTQYF. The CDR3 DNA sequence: TGTGCTAGCAGCACGACAGGGAAGGATACGCAGTATTTT.

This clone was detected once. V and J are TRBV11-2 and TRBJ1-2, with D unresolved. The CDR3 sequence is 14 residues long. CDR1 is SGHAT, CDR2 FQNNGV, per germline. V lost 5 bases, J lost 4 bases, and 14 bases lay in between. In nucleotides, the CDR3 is TGTGCCAGCAGCAACGGCGGGTCCCTCTATGGCTACACCTTC. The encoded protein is CASSNGGSLYGYTF.

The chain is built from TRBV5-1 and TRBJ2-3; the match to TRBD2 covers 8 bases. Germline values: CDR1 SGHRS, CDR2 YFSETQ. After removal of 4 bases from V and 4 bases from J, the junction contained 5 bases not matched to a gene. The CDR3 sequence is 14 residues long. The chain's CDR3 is CASSNGRESDTQYF. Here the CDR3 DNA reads TGCGCCAGCAGCAACGGGAGGGAGTCAGATACGCAGTATTTT.

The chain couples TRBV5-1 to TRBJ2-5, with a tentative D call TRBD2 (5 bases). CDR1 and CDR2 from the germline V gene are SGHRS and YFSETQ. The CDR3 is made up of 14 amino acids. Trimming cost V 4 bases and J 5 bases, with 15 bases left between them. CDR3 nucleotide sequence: TGCGCCAGCAGCCCTGGAGGTGGGAAGGAGACCCAGTACTTC. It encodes CASSPGGGKETQYF. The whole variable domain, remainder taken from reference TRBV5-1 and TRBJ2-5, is KAGVTQTPRYLIKTRGQQVTLSCSPISGHRSVSWYQQTPGQGLQFLFEYFSETQRNKGNFPGRFSGRQFSNSRSEMNVSTLELGDSALYLCASSPGGGKETQYFGPGTRLLVL.

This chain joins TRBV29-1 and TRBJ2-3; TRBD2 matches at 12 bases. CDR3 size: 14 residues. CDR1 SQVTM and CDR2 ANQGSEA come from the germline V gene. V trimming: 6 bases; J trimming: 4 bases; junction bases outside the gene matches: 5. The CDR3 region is CSVQLAGGPDTQYF. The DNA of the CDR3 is TGCAGCGTGCAACTAGCGGGAGGTCCAGATACGCAGTATTTT.